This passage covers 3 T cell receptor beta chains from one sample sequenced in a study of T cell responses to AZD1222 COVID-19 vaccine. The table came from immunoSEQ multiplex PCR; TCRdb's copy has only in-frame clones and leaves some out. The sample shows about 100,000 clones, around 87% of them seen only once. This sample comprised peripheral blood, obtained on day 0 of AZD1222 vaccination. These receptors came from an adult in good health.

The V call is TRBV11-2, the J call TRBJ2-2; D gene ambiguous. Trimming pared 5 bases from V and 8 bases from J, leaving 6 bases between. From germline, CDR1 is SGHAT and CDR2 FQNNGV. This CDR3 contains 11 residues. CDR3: CASSPRGELFF. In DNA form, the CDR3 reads TGTGCCAGCAGCCCGAGGGGGGAGCTGTTTTTT.

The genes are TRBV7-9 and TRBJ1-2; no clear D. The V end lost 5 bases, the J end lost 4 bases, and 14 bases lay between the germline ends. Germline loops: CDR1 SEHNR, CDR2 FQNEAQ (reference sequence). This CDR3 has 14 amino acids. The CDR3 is CASSQRSAGYGYTF. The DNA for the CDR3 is TGTGCCAGCAGCCAGAGGTCCGCGGGCTATGGCTACACCTTC.

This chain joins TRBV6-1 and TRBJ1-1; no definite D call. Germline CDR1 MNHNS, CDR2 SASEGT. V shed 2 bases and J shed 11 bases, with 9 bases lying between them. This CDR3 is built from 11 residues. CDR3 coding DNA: TGTGCCAGCAGTGAAAGGGTAGTCGCTTTCTTT. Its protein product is CASSERVVAFF.